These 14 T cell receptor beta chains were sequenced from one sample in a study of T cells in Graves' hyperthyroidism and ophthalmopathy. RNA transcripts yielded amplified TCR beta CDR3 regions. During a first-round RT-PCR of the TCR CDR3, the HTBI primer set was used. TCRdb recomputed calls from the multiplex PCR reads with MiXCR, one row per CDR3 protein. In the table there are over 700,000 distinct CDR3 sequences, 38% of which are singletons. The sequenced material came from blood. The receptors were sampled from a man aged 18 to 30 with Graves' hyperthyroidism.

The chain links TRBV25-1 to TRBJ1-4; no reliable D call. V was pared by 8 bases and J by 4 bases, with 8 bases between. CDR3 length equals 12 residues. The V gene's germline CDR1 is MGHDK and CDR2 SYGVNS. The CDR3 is CASVGYNEKLFF. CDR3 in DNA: TGTGCCAGCGTGGGCTATAATGAAAAACTGTTTTTT.

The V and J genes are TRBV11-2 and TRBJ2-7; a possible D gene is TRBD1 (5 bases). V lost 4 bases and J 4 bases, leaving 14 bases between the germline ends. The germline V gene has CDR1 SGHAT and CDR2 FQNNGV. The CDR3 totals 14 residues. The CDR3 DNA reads TGTGCCAGCAGCTCAAACCCGACAGATTACGAGCAGTACTTC. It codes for CASSSNPTDYEQYF.

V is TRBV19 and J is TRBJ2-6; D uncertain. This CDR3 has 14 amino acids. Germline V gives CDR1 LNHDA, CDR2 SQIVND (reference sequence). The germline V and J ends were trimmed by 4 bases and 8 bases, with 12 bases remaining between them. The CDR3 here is CASSKNVGTNVLTF. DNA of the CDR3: TGTGCCAGTAGTAAAAATGTTGGCACCAACGTCCTGACTTTC.

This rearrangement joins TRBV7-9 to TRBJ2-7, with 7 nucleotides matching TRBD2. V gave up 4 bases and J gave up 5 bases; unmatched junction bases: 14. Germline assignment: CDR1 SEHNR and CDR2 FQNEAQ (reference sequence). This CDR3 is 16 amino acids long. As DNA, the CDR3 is TGTGCCAGCAGCTATCACTCCCCACTAGCGTACGACGAGCAGTACTTC. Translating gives CASSYHSPLAYDEQYF.

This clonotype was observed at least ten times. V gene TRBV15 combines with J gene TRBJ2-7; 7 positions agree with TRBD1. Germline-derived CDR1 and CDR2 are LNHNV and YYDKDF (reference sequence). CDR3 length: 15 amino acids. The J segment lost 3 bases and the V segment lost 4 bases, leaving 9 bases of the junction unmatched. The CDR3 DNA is TGTGCCACCAGCACCAGGAAGACAGGGAACTACGAGCAGTACTTC. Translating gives CATSTRKTGNYEQYF.

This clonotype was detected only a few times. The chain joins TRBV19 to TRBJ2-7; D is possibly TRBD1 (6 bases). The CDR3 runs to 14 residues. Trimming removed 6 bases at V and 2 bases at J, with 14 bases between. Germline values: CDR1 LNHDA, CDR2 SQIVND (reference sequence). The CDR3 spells CASSDRHGAYEQYF. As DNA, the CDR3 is TGTGCCAGTAGCGACAGGCACGGGGCCTACGAGCAGTACTTC.

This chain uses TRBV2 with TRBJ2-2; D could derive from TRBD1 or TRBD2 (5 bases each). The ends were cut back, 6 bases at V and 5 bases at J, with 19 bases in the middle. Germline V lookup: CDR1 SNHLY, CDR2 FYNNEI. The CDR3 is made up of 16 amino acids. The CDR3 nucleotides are TGTGCCAGCAGCCTGCCGGGGACCACAAAAACCGGGGAGCTGTTTTTT. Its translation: CASSLPGTTKTGELFF.

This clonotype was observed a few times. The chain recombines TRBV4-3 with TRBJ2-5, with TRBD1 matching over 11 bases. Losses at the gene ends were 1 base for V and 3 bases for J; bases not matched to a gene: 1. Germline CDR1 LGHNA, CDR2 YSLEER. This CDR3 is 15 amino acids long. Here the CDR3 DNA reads TGCGCCAGCAGCCAAGGGACAGGGGGCAAAGAGACCCAGTACTTC. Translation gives CASSQGTGGKETQYF.

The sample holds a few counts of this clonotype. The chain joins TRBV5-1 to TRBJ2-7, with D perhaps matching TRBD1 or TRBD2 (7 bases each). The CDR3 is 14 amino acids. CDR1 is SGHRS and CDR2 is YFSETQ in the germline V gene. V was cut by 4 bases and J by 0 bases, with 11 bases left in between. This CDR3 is CASSGGDSSYEQYF. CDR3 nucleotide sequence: TGCGCCAGCAGCGGGGGGGACAGCTCCTACGAGCAGTACTTC.

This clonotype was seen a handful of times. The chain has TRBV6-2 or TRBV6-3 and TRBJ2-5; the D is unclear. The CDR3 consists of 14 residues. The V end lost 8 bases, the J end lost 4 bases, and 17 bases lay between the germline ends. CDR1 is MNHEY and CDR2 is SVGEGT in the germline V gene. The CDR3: CASRPQMSVETQYF. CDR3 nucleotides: TGTGCCAGCCGGCCGCAGATGAGTGTAGAGACCCAGTACTTC.

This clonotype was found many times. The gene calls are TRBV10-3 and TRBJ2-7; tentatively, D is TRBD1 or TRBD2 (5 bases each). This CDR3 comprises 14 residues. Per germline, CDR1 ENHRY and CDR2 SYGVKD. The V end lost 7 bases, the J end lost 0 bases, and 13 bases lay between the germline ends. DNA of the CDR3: TGTGCCATCAATTCCGGGACGGACTCCTACGAGCAGTACTTC. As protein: CAINSGTDSYEQYF.

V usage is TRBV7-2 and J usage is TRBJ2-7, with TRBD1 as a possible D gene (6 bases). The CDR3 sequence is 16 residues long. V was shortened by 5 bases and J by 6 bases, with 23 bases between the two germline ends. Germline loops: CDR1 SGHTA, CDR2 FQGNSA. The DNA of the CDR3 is TGTGCCAGCAGCCAACACGAGGACAGCTCATGGTCCGAGCAGTACTTC. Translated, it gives CASSQHEDSSWSEQYF.

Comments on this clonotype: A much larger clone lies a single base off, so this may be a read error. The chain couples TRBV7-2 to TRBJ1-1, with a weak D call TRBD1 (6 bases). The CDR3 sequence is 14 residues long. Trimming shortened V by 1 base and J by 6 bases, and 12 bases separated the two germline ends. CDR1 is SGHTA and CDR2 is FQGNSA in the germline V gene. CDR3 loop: CASSLEGGGAEAFF. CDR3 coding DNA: TGTGCCAGCAGCTTAGAAGGCGGGGGCGCTGAAGCTTTCTTT.

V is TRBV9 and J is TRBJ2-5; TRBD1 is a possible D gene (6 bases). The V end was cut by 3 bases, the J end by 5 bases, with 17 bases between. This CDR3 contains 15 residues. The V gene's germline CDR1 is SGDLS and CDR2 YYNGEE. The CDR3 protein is CASSGDTMRTETQYF. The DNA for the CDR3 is TGTGCCAGCAGCGGGGACACCATGCGCACGGAGACCCAGTACTTC.